These 6 T cell receptor beta chains came from one sample sequenced in a study of T cells after yellow fever vaccination. TCRdb recomputed calls from the 5' RACE reads with MiXCR, one row per CDR3 protein. The table includes roughly 320,000 distinct CDR3 sequences, approximately 12% detected once. The sample was CD4+ T cells sorted from PBMCs, taken 45 days after the yellow fever booster vaccination. The receptor source for this set is a man aged 18-30 years who received the YFV17D yellow fever vaccine.

The chain joins TRBV4-3 to TRBJ1-1; the D gene is possibly TRBD1 (5 bases). Germline CDR1 LGHNA, CDR2 YSLEER. V gave up 0 bases and J gave up 5 bases, with 13 bases separating them. The CDR3 sequence is 15 residues long. As DNA, the CDR3 is TGCGCCAGCAGCCAAGATACGGGGCCGGGGACTGAAGCTTTCTTT. The encoded protein is CASSQDTGPGTEAFF.

The rearrangement uses TRBV5-1 and TRBJ2-6; TRBD1 or TRBD2 may be the D gene (6 bases each). The CDR3 is 16 amino acids. Germline-derived CDR1 and CDR2 are SGHRS and YFSETQ. The ends were cut back, 0 bases at V and 0 bases at J, with 7 bases in the middle. CDR3 coding DNA: TGCGCCAGCAGCTTGGAGGGGGGCTCTGGGGCCAACGTCCTGACTTTC. Translation: CASSLEGGSGANVLTF.

This clonotype came up a few times. This chain joins TRBV4-2 and TRBJ1-2; the D is unclear. Germline V gene lookup returns CDR1 LGHNA and CDR2 YNFKEQ. The V and J ends lost 0 bases and 4 bases respectively, with 21 bases between them. The CDR3 consists of 18 residues. CDR3 nucleotide sequence: TGTGCCAGCAGCCAAGATTCCGGAGCAGAGCAACCCCGCTATGGCTACACCTTC. Its protein is CASSQDSGAEQPRYGYTF.

This clonotype has ten or more counts. The V gene is TRBV7-9, the J gene TRBJ2-7, with a weak D call TRBD1 (6 bases). Germline V gene sequence: CDR1 SEHNR, CDR2 FQNEAQ (reference sequence). Trimming pared 2 bases from V and 0 bases from J, leaving 14 bases between. The CDR3 sequence is 16 residues long. CDR3: CASSLPPGHPSYEQYF. CDR3 nucleotides: TGTGCCAGCAGCTTACCCCCGGGACACCCCTCCTACGAGCAGTACTTC.

The DNA of the CDR3 is TGTGCCATCGGCCCAGAGGCCTATGGCTACACCTTC. This codes for CAIGPEAYGYTF. The gene calls are TRBV10-3 and TRBJ1-2, with D uncertain. Germline assignment: CDR1 ENHRY and CDR2 SYGVKD. The V end was cut by 8 bases, the J end by 4 bases, with 11 bases between. This CDR3 has 12 residues.

The chain couples TRBV24-1 to TRBJ2-3; weak D call: TRBD2 (6 bases). CDR3 length: 16 residues. Trimming cost V 4 bases and J 3 bases, with 16 bases left between them. Germline assignment: CDR1 KGHDR and CDR2 SFDVKD. In DNA, the CDR3 is TGTGCCACCAGTGAGGGGAGGAATCCAGGGACAGATACGCAGTATTTT. This codes for CATSEGRNPGTDTQYF.